The rows below give T cell receptor beta chains drawn from one sample of a study of blood T cell repertoires in COVID-19. The assay was immunoSEQ multiplex PCR, and TCRdb's table has in-frame clones only and misses some. The data hold tens of thousands of clones, with around 80% observed a single time. The sequenced sample consisted of peripheral blood. The receptors originated from a woman over 75 with acute or convalescent COVID-19. Both conserved end residues are part of each CDR3. A D gene is named only where the DNA matches it firmly. The size field is filled for only some rows; it gives once, few, many or a size class.

size	J	V	D	length	DNA	CDR3
once	TRBJ1-1	TRBV7-2	.	11	TGTGCCAGCAGCTTCTTTACTGAAGCTTTCTTT	CASSFFTEAFF
.	TRBJ1-2	TRBV5-1	.	15	TGCGCCAGCAGCTTGGCCGTTGGGGAGGTCTACGGCTACACCTTC	CASSLAVGEVYGYTF
few	TRBJ2-7	TRBV1	.	19	TGCACCAGCAGCCAAATCTTTTATGACAGGGAAACGGAAGGCCACGAGCAGTACTTC	CTSSQIFYDRETEGHEQYF
few	TRBJ1-2	TRBV6-4	.	13	TGTGCCAGCACTCACGGAGAGAACTATGGCTACACCTTC	CASTHGENYGYTF
.	TRBJ2-1	TRBV6-6	.	15	TGTGCCAGCAGTAAATCAAGGACAGCCTACAATGAGCAGTTCTTC	CASSKSRTAYNEQFF
few	TRBJ1-1	TRBV2	TRBD1	13	TGTGCCAGCAGTGCACAGGGGGTAAGTGAAGCTTTCTTT	CASSAQGVSEAFF
.	TRBJ2-1	TRBV24-1	TRBD2	16	TGTGCCACCAGTGATTTGGCGGGGGGGTCGAAAAATGAGCAGTTCTTC	CATSDLAGGSKNEQFF
few	TRBJ1-2	TRBV11-2	.	17	TGTGCCAGCAGCTTAGTACCGACCGCCGTGACAGACTATGGCTACACCTTC	CASSLVPTAVTDYGYTF
few	TRBJ2-2	TRBV10-1	.	14	TGCGCCAGCAGTGAAGCGGGTAAAGGCGGGGAGCTGTTTTTT	CASSEAGKGGELFF
.	TRBJ1-5	TRBV5-8	.	14	TGTGCCAGCAGCCTACAGGGTAGCAATCAGCCCCAGCATTTT	CASSLQGSNQPQHF
.	TRBJ2-1	TRBV28	.	16	TGTGCCAGCAGTTTGGAGGGGGCCCGCTCCTACAATGAGCAGTTCTTC	CASSLEGARSYNEQFF
.	TRBJ2-6	TRBV6-2/TRBV6-3	TRBD1	17	TGTGCCAGCAGCTCTTTCCAGGGGGCGGGTGGGGCCAACGTCCTGACTTTC	CASSSFQGAGGANVLTF
.	TRBJ2-1	TRBV3-1/TRBV3-2	.	15	TGTGCCAGCAGCTACTTGACTAGCTCCTACAATGAGCAGTTCTTC	CASSYLTSSYNEQFF
.	TRBJ2-2	TRBV9	.	14	TGTGCCAGCAGCGTGACCCCTAGCGCCGGGGAGCTGTTTTTT	CASSVTPSAGELFF
.	TRBJ2-2	TRBV3-1/TRBV3-2	TRBD2	14	TGTGCCAGCAGATATAGCGGGGGCACCGGGGAGCTGTTTTTT	CASRYSGGTGELFF
.	TRBJ1-5	TRBV4-1	TRBD1	15	TGCGCCAGCAGCCAAGGGGACAGGGAGGATCAGCCCCAGCATTTT	CASSQGDREDQPQHF
.	TRBJ1-2	TRBV2	.	13	TGTGCCGCCCGGTCCGACAAGACCTATGGCTACACCTTC	CAARSDKTYGYTF
.	TRBJ2-2	TRBV3-1/TRBV3-2	TRBD1	15	TGTGCCAGCAGCCAGTCCAGGGGGCTTAGCGGGGAGCTGTTTTTT	CASSQSRGLSGELFF
few	TRBJ2-1	TRBV30	TRBD2	13	TGTGCCTTAAGCCGACTAGCGGGTAATGAGCAGTTCTTC	CALSRLAGNEQFF
once	TRBJ2-3	TRBV9	.	15	TGTGCCAGCAGCGTAGGGCAGGGATTCACAGATACGCAGTATTTT	CASSVGQGFTDTQYF
.	TRBJ1-5	TRBV6-7	.	12	TGTGCCCGGGGGGTTCGGAATCAGCCCCAGCATTTT	CARGVRNQPQHF
.	TRBJ2-3	TRBV5-6	.	16	TGTGCCAGCAGCTTCGCGACAGGACCGGGCAGGGATACGCAGTATTTT	CASSFATGPGRDTQYF
.	TRBJ1-5	TRBV10-1	TRBD1	12	TGCGCCAGCAGGACAGGGTTTCAGCCCCAGCATTTT	CASRTGFQPQHF
.	TRBJ2-1	TRBV3-1/TRBV3-2	TRBD2	16	TGTGCCAGCAGCCAAGTAGGGGTGGAGCGGGATAATGAGCAGTTCTTC	CASSQVGVERDNEQFF
once	TRBJ1-6	TRBV29-1	TRBD1	13	TGCAGCGTTGCCGACAGGGATAATTCACCCCTCCACTTT	CSVADRDNSPLHF
.	TRBJ1-2	TRBV14	.	14	TGTGCCAGCAGCCAAGATGACTTCTTCTATGGCTACACCTTC	CASSQDDFFYGYTF
.	TRBJ2-3	TRBV5-4	.	13	TGTGCCAGCATGACTGACTACACAGATACGCAGTATTTT	CASMTDYTDTQYF
.	TRBJ2-1	TRBV4-1	.	15	TGCGCCAGCAGCCAAGATCGGAGCTCCTACAATGAGCAGTTCTTC	CASSQDRSSYNEQFF
.	TRBJ1-2	TRBV6-2/TRBV6-3	.	17	TGTGCCAGCAGTTACTCGATAGCGCTTGAGATGTGGTATGGCTACACCTTC	CASSYSIALEMWYGYTF
.	TRBJ1-4	TRBV6-1	.	13	TGTGCCAGCAGTGAACAGGGCAGGGAAAAACTGTTTTTT	CASSEQGREKLFF
once	TRBJ1-1	TRBV29-1	TRBD1	13	TGCAGCTCGATGACAGGGATGAACACTGAAGCTTTCTTT	CSSMTGMNTEAFF
.	TRBJ2-7	TRBV27	.	14	TGTGCCAGCAGTTTATTGGGGGCGCAAGGCGAGCAGTACTTC	CASSLLGAQGEQYF
few	TRBJ2-2	TRBV6-6	.	12	TGTGCCAGCAGCCCCCCCGCCGGGGAGCTGTTTTTT	CASSPPAGELFF
few	TRBJ2-3	TRBV2	TRBD2	17	TGTGCCAGCACTGTGGCTAGCGGGAGATTCGGCACAGATACGCAGTATTTT	CASTVASGRFGTDTQYF
.	TRBJ1-3	TRBV7-9	TRBD1	15	TGTGCCAGCAGCAAGGACAGGCAACCTGGAAACACCATATATTTT	CASSKDRQPGNTIYF
few	TRBJ1-6	TRBV19	.	19	TGTGCCAGTCAATTAATTCTGCAGGGGAAGAGCTCCTATAATTCACCCCTCCACTTT	CASQLILQGKSSYNSPLHF
.	TRBJ2-1	TRBV5-1	.	12	TGCGCCAGCAGCTACAGGGTCGATGAGCAGTTCTTC	CASSYRVDEQFF
.	TRBJ1-1	TRBV7-9	.	13	TGTGCCAGCAGCTTAGTGTGGGCGTATGAAGCTTTCTTT	CASSLVWAYEAFF
few	TRBJ1-5	TRBV3-1/TRBV3-2	.	15	TGTGCCAGCAGCCAAGATTCGGGGGGAGGGCAGCCCCAGCATTTT	CASSQDSGGGQPQHF
.	TRBJ1-2	TRBV7-9	.	12	TGTGCCAGCACCCCGACAGTTTATGGCTACACCTTC	CASTPTVYGYTF
.	TRBJ2-1	TRBV27	.	11	TGTGCCAGCAGGCGGGCAAATGAGCAGTTCTTC	CASRRANEQFF
.	TRBJ2-3	TRBV2	.	14	TGTGCCAGCAGCCCCGACACGGTCACAGATACGCAGTATTTT	CASSPDTVTDTQYF
.	TRBJ2-2	TRBV7-3	TRBD2	16	TGTGCCAGCAGCTTAAGCCTAGCGGGAGTTACCGGGGAGCTGTTTTTT	CASSLSLAGVTGELFF
.	TRBJ1-5	TRBV7-8	TRBD1	16	TGTGCCAGCAGCTTAAACAGGGGAGCGGGCAATCAGCCCCAGCATTTT	CASSLNRGAGNQPQHF
.	TRBJ1-2	TRBV11-2	.	12	TGTGCCAGCAGCTTAGAACAGTCTGGCTACACCTTC	CASSLEQSGYTF